These T cell receptor beta chains were read from a single sample in a study of graft-versus-host responses after intestinal transplantation. Here immunoSEQ multiplex PCR was the method, and the copy in TCRdb shows in-frame clones only, minus some. This table holds about 37,000 clones, around 87% found once. The sequences come from ileum tissue, collected almost 210 days after intestinal transplant. The receptors were gathered from a human patient who received an intestinal transplant, so some T cells may come from the graft donor. Each CDR3 is given with its conserved first and last residue. Size values are once, few and many counts, or a class for expanded clones, and some rows have none.

size: NA
V: TRBV18
J: TRBJ2-5
CDR3: CASLWTPGDETQYF

size: NA
V: TRBV2
J: TRBJ2-1
CDR3: CACSLYINNEQFF

size: few
V: TRBV19
J: TRBJ2-7
CDR3: CASSISDSSYEQYF

size: NA
V: TRBV7-9
J: TRBJ2-1
CDR3: CASSLAPGSYNEQFF

size: once
V: TRBV2
J: TRBJ2-3
CDR3: CASFPTGYSTDTQYF

size: NA
V: TRBV28
J: TRBJ2-7
CDR3: CASSSLAGASYEQYF

size: NA
V: TRBV7-6
J: TRBJ1-5
CDR3: CASSLGTGGDQPQHF

size: NA
V: TRBV19
J: TRBJ2-2
CDR3: CASSPRGGANTGELFF

size: few
V: TRBV5-1
J: TRBJ1-1
CDR3: CASSLYVTGPTEAFF

size: few
V: TRBV5-6
J: TRBJ2-1
CDR3: CASSLKAGSTYNEQFF

size: NA
V: TRBV27
J: TRBJ2-7
CDR3: CASGGAMTGRSEQYF

size: few
V: TRBV6-1
J: TRBJ1-2
CDR3: CASKKGQGSNYGYTF

size: NA
V: TRBV7-9
J: TRBJ1-1
CDR3: CASSVGLNAEAFF

size: NA
V: TRBV28
J: TRBJ2-1
CDR3: CASSFKLLAVNEQFF

size: NA
V: TRBV29-1
J: TRBJ1-2
CDR3: CSVPPGQGSGYTF

size: NA
V: TRBV5-1
J: TRBJ2-7
CDR3: CASSLGQGPYEQYF

size: NA
V: TRBV6-1
J: TRBJ2-4
CDR3: CASSEGRDGNIQYF

size: NA
V: TRBV27
J: TRBJ2-2
CDR3: CASSFGPFTGELFF

size: NA
V: TRBV5-6
J: TRBJ2-1
CDR3: CASSPDRGAAYNEQFF

size: NA
V: TRBV5-1
J: TRBJ1-2
CDR3: CASSSRTGSWYGYTF

size: NA
V: TRBV19
J: TRBJ1-1
CDR3: CASGGNTEAFF

size: NA
V: TRBV5-1
J: TRBJ2-1
CDR3: CASTQRGGGNEQFF

size: NA
V: TRBV29-1
J: TRBJ2-7
CDR3: CSVDLGGSYEQYF

size: NA
V: TRBV7-9
J: TRBJ2-1
CDR3: CASRYIAGGYNEQFF

size: NA
V: TRBV6-5
J: TRBJ1-5
CDR3: CASSYSVSQPQHF

size: NA
V: TRBV29-1
J: TRBJ2-7
CDR3: CSVVAGSTYEQYF

size: once
V: TRBV19
J: TRBJ1-2
CDR3: CASSIASTGSGYTF

size: NA
V: TRBV6-5
J: TRBJ2-7
CDR3: CATRAGPYEQYF

size: NA
V: TRBV10-3
J: TRBJ2-1
CDR3: CAISESQGAPRNEQFF

size: NA
V: TRBV15
J: TRBJ2-4
CDR3: CATSRDETPKNIQYF

size: NA
V: TRBV2
J: TRBJ2-2
CDR3: CASSVGTSGGNTGELFF

size: NA
V: TRBV21-1
J: TRBJ2-5
CDR3: CASKEGKGPQETQYF

size: NA
V: TRBV5-4
J: TRBJ2-5
CDR3: CASTPTGERETQYF

size: NA
V: TRBV29-1
J: TRBJ1-5
CDR3: CSVLLAVNQPQHF

size: few
V: TRBV6-5
J: TRBJ1-1
CDR3: CASSYAGGSTEAFF

size: NA
V: TRBV9
J: TRBJ2-3
CDR3: CASSPSGGWVGDTQYF

size: NA
V: TRBV5-4
J: TRBJ2-5
CDR3: CASSQKPTGGETQYF

size: few
V: TRBV29-1
J: TRBJ1-1
CDR3: CSADRVRGAFF

size: few
V: TRBV6-1
J: TRBJ2-1
CDR3: CASSLEGGSYNEQFF

size: once
V: TRBV6-1
J: TRBJ2-3
CDR3: CASSSSGTRTDTQYF

size: NA
V: TRBV5-4
J: TRBJ2-5
CDR3: CASSPQGAVKETQYF

size: NA
V: TRBV7-8
J: TRBJ2-7
CDR3: CASSLRRFPGSYEQYF

size: NA
V: TRBV2
J: TRBJ2-2
CDR3: CASMVGDRVGTGELFF

size: NA
V: TRBV4-1
J: TRBJ2-2
CDR3: CASSQLGRSNTGELFF

size: NA
V: TRBV9
J: TRBJ2-3
CDR3: CASSQGGGDTQYF

size: NA
V: TRBV12-5
J: TRBJ2-7
CDR3: CASGLLHHHRVLLSYEQYF

size: NA
V: TRBV7-9
J: TRBJ2-5
CDR3: CASSLGTSQVETQYF

size: few
V: TRBV4-2
J: TRBJ1-1
CDR3: CASSRDRYSEAFF

size: NA
V: TRBV11-2
J: TRBJ2-5
CDR3: CASSFDGETQYF

size: NA
V: TRBV4-1
J: TRBJ1-1
CDR3: CASSQSGLNTEAFF